The TCR beta chain under discussion was sequenced for a study of blood T cells in healthy people across ages. After removal of 4 bases from V and 5 bases from J, the junction contained 4 bases not matched to a gene. This CDR3 has 13 amino acids. Germline loops: CDR1 SGHVS, CDR2 FNYEAQ. With a J-beta primer mix and a sample-barcoded 5' primer, a second PCR ran about 7 to 12 cycles. No fewer than 3 million CDR3-containing paired-end reads came from each sample. A single record per CDR3 protein comes from TCRdb applying MiXCR to the 5' RACE reads. The sample records around 1,900,000 distinct CDR3 sequences, 35% to 50% being singletons. General observations from the study: The unsorted PBMCs prevented any conclusive comparison of naive versus antigen-experienced cells. In the absence of known donor CMV status, changes in expanded clonotypes were possibly confounded. Whereas aged donors had fewer naive CD4+ cells, long-lived donors had more of them and higher diversity.

Only a few counts were recorded for this clonotype. Its antigen is currently unknown. The sample taken for sequencing was blood. The chain couples TRBV7-6 to TRBJ1-1; 7 bases are a match to TRBD1. This sequence was found in a human donor in good health. The CDR3 coding sequence is TGTGCCAGCAGCTCGCTACAGGGGACTGAAGCTTTCTTT. Translated, it gives CASSSLQGTEAFF.